Each of the 9 T cell receptor beta chains below was sequenced from the same sample in a study of OX40 agonist ivuxolimab in advanced cancers. The library was obtained by the immunoSEQ multiplex PCR assay. TCRdb stores this immuneACCESS table with in-frame sequences only. Part of the clones is absent; in the studies checked, under half of the shortfall reflects unresolved V genes, and no reason is known for the rest. A total of 85,000 to 95,000 clones appear in this sample, 89% of them only once. Clones ranked in the top ten supply about 0.3% of the sample. The sequences come from CD4+ or CD8+ T cells sorted from blood, collected in a trial of the OX40 agonist ivuxolimab. The source is an adult with an advanced solid tumor such as melanoma, head and neck, liver or kidney cancer.

The V call is TRBV7-2, the J call TRBJ1-1; D unresolved. V lost 1 base, J lost 0 bases, and 3 bases lay in between. Germline V gene lookup returns CDR1 SGHTA and CDR2 FQGNSA. This CDR3 comprises 13 residues. CDR3 sequence: CASSLVLNTEAFF. The DNA of the CDR3 is TGTGCCAGCAGCTTAGTCCTGAACACTGAAGCTTTCTTT.

For the CDR3, the DNA is TGTGCCAGTAGTATAAGGGCCGGGGAGCTGTTTTTT. Amino acid sequence: CASSIRAGELFF. The chain couples TRBV19 to TRBJ2-2; no reliable D call. V was shortened by 2 bases and J by 6 bases, with 4 bases between the two germline ends. Per the germline V gene, CDR1 is LNHDA and CDR2 is SQIVND (reference sequence). The CDR3 is 12 residues long.

The CDR3 nucleotides are TGTGCCAGCAGCGGATACAAGAACACTGAAGCTTTCTTT. It codes for CASSGYKNTEAFF. The V and J genes are TRBV11-2 and TRBJ1-1; D call uncertain. V was cut by 5 bases and J by 1 base, with 8 bases left in between. CDR1 and CDR2 from the germline V gene are SGHAT and FQNNGV. The CDR3 covers 13 residues. Variable domain in full (rest from reference TRBV11-2 and TRBJ1-1): EAGVAQSPRYKIIEKRQSVAFWCNPISGHATLYWYQQILGQGPKLLIQFQNNGVVDDSQLPKDRFSAERLKGVDSTLKIQPAKLEDSAVYLCASSGYKNTEAFFGQGTRLTVV.

The J gene is TRBJ2-3, the V gene TRBV11-2; D is ambiguous. CDR1 is SGHAT, CDR2 FQNNGV, per germline. The CDR3 extends over 12 amino acids. With 5 bases removed from V and 6 bases from J, the gap between germline ends came to 9 bases. CDR3 amino acids: CASSRSVDTQYF. CDR3 bases: TGTGCCAGCAGCCGATCCGTGGATACGCAGTATTTT.

The genes are TRBV13 and TRBJ1-1; no clear D. The CDR3 covers 14 residues. Per the germline V gene, CDR1 is PRHDT and CDR2 is FYEKMQ (reference sequence). Trimming took 4 bases from V and 1 from J, leaving 10 bases between them. In DNA, the CDR3 is TGTGCCAGCAGCTCCATCCTGAGGAACACTGAAGCTTTCTTT. Translation gives CASSSILRNTEAFF. The complete variable domain, with remaining parts taken from reference TRBV13 and TRBJ1-1, reads AAGVIQSPRHLIKEKRETATLKCYPIPRHDTVYWYQQGPGQDPQFLISFYEKMQSDKGSIPDRFSAQQFSDYHSELNMSSLELGDSALYFCASSSILRNTEAFFGQGTRLTVV.

In its sample, this clone was seen a few times. The chain recombines TRBV5-4 with TRBJ2-2; D call uncertain. The CDR3 totals 15 residues. Germline V gene sequence: CDR1 SGHNT, CDR2 YYREEE (reference sequence). Trimming shortened V by 0 bases and J by 2 bases, and 8 bases separated the two germline ends. DNA of the CDR3: TGTGCCAGCAGCTTGGAGGGTCTTAACACCGGGGAGCTGTTTTTT. Translated, it gives CASSLEGLNTGELFF.

The V gene is TRBV5-4, the J gene TRBJ1-1; 7 bases are shared with TRBD1. The V gene's germline CDR1 is SGHNT and CDR2 YYREEE (reference sequence). The CDR3 is 17 residues long. With V trimmed by 0 bases and J by 1 base, 9 bases remained unmatched. For the CDR3, the DNA is TGTGCCAGCAGCTTGGGTTTTGTTGGGACAGAGAACACTGAAGCTTTCTTT. This gives the protein CASSLGFVGTENTEAFF.

CDR3 residues: CAWSVRGDLYYGYTF. Written as DNA, the CDR3 is TGTGCCTGGAGTGTACGAGGGGACCTTTACTATGGCTACACCTTC. The rearrangement joins TRBV30 to TRBJ1-2; D perhaps matches TRBD1 (5 bases). This CDR3 region has 15 residues. The V end lost 0 bases, the J end lost 3 bases, and 14 bases lay between the germline ends. Looked up from germline, CDR1 is GTSNPN and CDR2 is SVGIG (reference sequence).

The J gene is TRBJ1-1, the V gene TRBV29-1; a weak D match, TRBD1 (5 bases). Looked up from germline, CDR1 is SQVTM and CDR2 is ANQGSEA. V gave up 8 bases and J gave up 1 base, with 11 bases separating them. This CDR3 is built from 12 residues. Written as DNA, the CDR3 is TGCAGCTACTGGGGCAGGAACACTGAAGCTTTCTTT. It yields the protein CSYWGRNTEAFF. Full variable domain (remainder filled in from reference TRBV29-1 and TRBJ1-1): SAVISQKPSRDICQRGTSLTIQCQVDSQVTMMFWYRQQPGQSLTLIATANQGSEATYESGFVIDKFPISRPNLTFSTLTVSNMSPEDSSIYLCSYWGRNTEAFFGQGTRLTVV.